The clone carrying this TCR beta chain was seen repeatedly, ten times or more. The antigen is unknown. This sample was taken from a study of human T cells and chemical hapten exposure. Turning to the study itself: Small volume differences among pooled libraries mainly caused per-sample TCR yield variation.

The library tagged each cDNA molecule with unique molecular identifiers. Study processing details: Samples contained a median of around 89,000 TCRs, with a range of roughly 20,000 to 750,000. TCRdb re-called the 5' RACE reads through MiXCR, storing one row per CDR3 protein. The V and J calls were determined by TCRdb, not by the authors. The sample lists about 140,000 distinct CDR3 sequences, around 4% occurring once. Total RNA was isolated from whole blood that had not been fractionated. General study points: Following DPC sensitization, TCRs present above 1 in 1000 frequency showed no change.

There are 16 residues in the CDR3. The germline CDR1 and CDR2 sequences are SGHTA and FQGNSA. Germline trimming cut 5 bases from V and 2 bases from J; bases unmatched to any gene: 5. This receptor was taken from a female donor in good health. The V gene is TRBV7-2, the J gene TRBJ2-1, with 11 positions matching TRBD2. The CDR3 nucleotides read TGTGCCAGCAGCCAGGGACTAGCGGCGACCTACAATGAGCAGTTCTTC. It encodes CASSQGLAATYNEQFF.